This record covers a single TCR beta chain. The ends lost 4 bases at V and 8 bases at J; junction bases unmatched: 4. Germline CDR1 is DFQATT and CDR2 is SNEGSKA (reference sequence). The CDR3 runs to 14 residues. TCRdb ran MiXCR on the RT-PCR reads and lists one entry per CDR3 protein. Of about 680,000 distinct CDR3 sequences listed, 11% to 15% are singletons. Input material: memory CD4+ T cells from blood. This clonotype originated in a female donor in good health, serving as a healthy control. This chain links TRBV20-1 with TRBJ2-1; 14 nucleotides line up with TRBD2. CDR3 loop: CSATGLAGDDEQFF. The CDR3 DNA reads as TGCAGTGCTACGGGACTAGCGGGAGACGATGAGCAGTTCTTC.